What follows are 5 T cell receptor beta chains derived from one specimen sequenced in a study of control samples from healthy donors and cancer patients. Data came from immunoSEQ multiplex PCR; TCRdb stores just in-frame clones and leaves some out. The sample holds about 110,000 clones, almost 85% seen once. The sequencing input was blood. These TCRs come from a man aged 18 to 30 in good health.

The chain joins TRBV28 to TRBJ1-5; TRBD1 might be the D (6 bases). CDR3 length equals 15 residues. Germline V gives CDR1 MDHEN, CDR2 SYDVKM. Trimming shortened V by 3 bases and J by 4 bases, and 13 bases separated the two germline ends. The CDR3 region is CASSLGGTRNQPQHF. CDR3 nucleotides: TGTGCCAGCAGTTTGGGTGGGACAAGGAATCAGCCCCAGCATTTT.

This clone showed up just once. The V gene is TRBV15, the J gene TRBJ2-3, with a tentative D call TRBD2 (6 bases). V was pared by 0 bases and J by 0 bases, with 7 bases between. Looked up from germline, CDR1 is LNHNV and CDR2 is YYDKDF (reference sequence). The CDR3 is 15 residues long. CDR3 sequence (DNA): TGTGCCACCAGCAGAGACGGGGGAAGCACAGATACGCAGTATTTT. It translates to CATSRDGGSTDTQYF.

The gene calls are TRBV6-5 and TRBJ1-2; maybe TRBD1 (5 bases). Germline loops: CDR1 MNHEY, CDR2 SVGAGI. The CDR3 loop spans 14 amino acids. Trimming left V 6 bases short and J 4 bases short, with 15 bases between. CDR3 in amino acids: CASRGRGLGYGYTF. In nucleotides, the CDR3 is TGTGCCAGCAGGGGACGGGGTTTGGGCTATGGCTACACCTTC.

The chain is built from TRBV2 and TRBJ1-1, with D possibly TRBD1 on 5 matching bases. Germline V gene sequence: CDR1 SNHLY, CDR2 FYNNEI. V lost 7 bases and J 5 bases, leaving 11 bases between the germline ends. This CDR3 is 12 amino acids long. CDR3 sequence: CASNKGRTEAFF. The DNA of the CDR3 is TGTGCCAGCAATAAGGGGAGGACTGAAGCTTTCTTT.

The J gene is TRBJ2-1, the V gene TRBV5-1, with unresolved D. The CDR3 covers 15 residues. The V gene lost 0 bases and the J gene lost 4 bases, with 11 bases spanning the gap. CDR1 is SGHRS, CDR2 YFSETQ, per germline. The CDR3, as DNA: TGCGCCAGCAGCTTGGAGGAGATCAATTACAATGAGCAGTTCTTC. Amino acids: CASSLEEINYNEQFF.